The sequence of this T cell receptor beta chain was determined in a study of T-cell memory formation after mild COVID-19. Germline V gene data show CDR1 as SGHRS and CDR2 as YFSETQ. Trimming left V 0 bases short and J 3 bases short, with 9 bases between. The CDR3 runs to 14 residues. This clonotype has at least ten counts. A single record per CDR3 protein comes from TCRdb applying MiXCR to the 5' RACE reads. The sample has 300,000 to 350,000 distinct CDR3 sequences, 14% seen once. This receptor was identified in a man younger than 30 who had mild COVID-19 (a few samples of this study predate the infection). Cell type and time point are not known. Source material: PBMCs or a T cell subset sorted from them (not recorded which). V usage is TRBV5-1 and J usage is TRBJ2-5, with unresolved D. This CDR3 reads CASSLGKGKETQYF. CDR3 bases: TGCGCCAGCAGCTTGGGGAAGGGAAAAGAGACCCAGTACTTC.